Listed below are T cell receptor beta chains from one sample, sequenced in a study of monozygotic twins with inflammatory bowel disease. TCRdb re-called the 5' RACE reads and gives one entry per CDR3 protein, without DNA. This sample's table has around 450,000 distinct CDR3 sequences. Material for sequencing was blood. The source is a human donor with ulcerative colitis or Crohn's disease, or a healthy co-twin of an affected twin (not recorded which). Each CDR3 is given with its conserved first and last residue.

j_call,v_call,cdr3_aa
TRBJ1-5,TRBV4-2,CASSQEGTGGSNQPQHF
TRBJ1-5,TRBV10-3,CAISDLGNQPQHF
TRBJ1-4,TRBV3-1,CASSQSLSLLNEKLFF
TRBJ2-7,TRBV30,CAWRGLPFYEQYF
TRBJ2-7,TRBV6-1,CASSQQWAGNYEQYF
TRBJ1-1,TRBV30,CAWGIGQANTEAFF
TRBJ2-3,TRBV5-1,CASSAGQGRGTDTQYF
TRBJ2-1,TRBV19,CASTSGDRMGEQFF
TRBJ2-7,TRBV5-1,CASSLSGTFYEQYF
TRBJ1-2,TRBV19,CASSAGAGVGYGYTF